This T cell receptor (beta chain) was profiled in a study of blood T cell repertoires in COVID-19. Background on the study: From the United States, Italy and Spain came samples of acute and convalescent COVID-19.

The repertoire was sequenced with immunoSEQ multiplex PCR; TCRdb's copy has only in-frame clones and lacks some. The repertoire holds over 200,000 clones, with nearly 85% as singletons. From germline, CDR1 is SGHKS and CDR2 YYEKEE (reference sequence). The V segment lost 1 base and the J segment 5 bases; nucleotides outside the gene matches: 9. The CDR3 sequence is 17 residues long. J is TRBJ2-2 and V is TRBV5-5; TRBD2 matches 9 bases. The specimen was peripheral blood. This sequence was found in a woman in her twenties or thirties with COVID-19, enrolled during active disease. DNA for the CDR3: TGTGCCAGCAGCTTGAGCCCTCCTAGCGGGACGACCGGGGAGCTGTTTTTT. This sequence encodes CASSLSPPSGTTGELFF.